This is a list of T cell receptor beta chains from one sample in a study of blood T cell repertoires in COVID-19. Data came from immunoSEQ multiplex PCR; TCRdb stores just in-frame clones and leaves some out. The table has a few hundred thousand clones, approximately 84% seen once. The source material was PBMCs or T cells enriched from blood (not recorded which). The receptor set was obtained from a man between 50 and 59 years old who had recovered from COVID-19. Each CDR3 is given with its conserved first and last residue. D genes are given only for firm matches. Clone sizes are given selectively: once, few, many, or a class where the clone is expanded.

j_call	clone_size	cdr3_length	v_call	d_call	cdr3_nt	cdr3_aa
TRBJ1-5	.	19	TRBV7-8	.	TGTGCCAGCAGCGTAGGACCAAGCGTGCAGGGCCATAGCAATCAGCCCCAGCATTTT	CASSVGPSVQGHSNQPQHF
TRBJ2-7	.	12	TRBV29-1	TRBD1	TGCAGCGCGGGACAGGGTCGCTACGAGCAGTACTTC	CSAGQGRYEQYF
TRBJ2-5	.	21	TRBV23-1	TRBD1	TGCGCCAGCAGTCAATGGCCAGGGCAGTCAATGGGATGGCAGGGGGCTGAGACCCAGTACTTC	CASSQWPGQSMGWQGAETQYF
TRBJ2-7	few	13	TRBV20-1	.	TGCAGTGCTAGTGGTCAGGTGAACTACGAGCAGTACTTC	CSASGQVNYEQYF
TRBJ2-2	.	15	TRBV5-5	.	TGTGCCAGCAGCTTCGTTTCCCTAAACACCGGGGAGCTGTTTTTT	CASSFVSLNTGELFF
TRBJ2-6	.	18	TRBV7-3	.	TGTGCCAGCAGCTTATTGGCGGGGCCAAGCTCTGGGGCCAACGTCCTGACTTTC	CASSLLAGPSSGANVLTF
TRBJ2-7	.	13	TRBV29-1	.	TGCAGCGTGGGGGGTCAAAGCTCCTACGAGCAGTACTTC	CSVGGQSSYEQYF
TRBJ1-5	.	15	TRBV10-3	.	TGTGCCATCAGTGGTTTCGGAACAGGCAATGAGCCCCAGCATTTT	CAISGFGTGNEPQHF
TRBJ2-1	.	17	TRBV5-1	TRBD2	TGCGCCAGCAGCTTTATGGTAGCGGGAAATCAGGACAATGAGCAGTTCTTC	CASSFMVAGNQDNEQFF
TRBJ2-1	.	22	TRBV4-2	TRBD2	TGTGCCAGCAGCCAAGATGAACACTACGGGACTAGCGGGACAGAAATGTACAATGAGCAGTTCTTC	CASSQDEHYGTSGTEMYNEQFF
TRBJ1-6	.	17	TRBV7-8	.	TGTGCCAGCAGCCTGCAAATAGGAGGTCTAGGAGGTTCACCCCTCCACTTT	CASSLQIGGLGGSPLHF
TRBJ1-5	.	16	TRBV5-6	.	TGTGCCAGCAGCTTGAGAGGAGGGTCGGGTTATCAGCCCCAGCATTTT	CASSLRGGSGYQPQHF
TRBJ2-4	.	19	TRBV5-1	TRBD2	TGCGCCAGCAGCCGGGGGTTACCGGAGCGGGGCGTAGCCAAAAACATTCAGTACTTC	CASSRGLPERGVAKNIQYF
TRBJ1-6	.	13	TRBV5-1	.	TGCGCCAGCAGCTTGGTCGGAGATTCACCCCTCCACTTT	CASSLVGDSPLHF
TRBJ1-1	once	13	TRBV6-4	TRBD1	TGTGCCAGCAGGATGACAGGGTCATCTGAAGCTTTCTTT	CASRMTGSSEAFF
TRBJ1-5	once	15	TRBV18	.	TGTGCCAGCTCACGGAGGGGTCTTAACAATCAGCCCCAGCATTTT	CASSRRGLNNQPQHF
TRBJ2-7	.	14	TRBV6-6	.	TGTGCCAGCAGGGGACGGCAGGGGAAATACGAGCAGTACTTC	CASRGRQGKYEQYF
TRBJ2-7	.	14	TRBV6-1	.	TGTGCCAGCAGTGAAGCCTACAGGCTATACGAGCAGTACTTC	CASSEAYRLYEQYF
TRBJ2-5	.	11	TRBV10-3	.	TGTGCCATCAGTAGGGGTGAGACCCAGTACTTC	CAISRGETQYF
TRBJ1-1	.	13	TRBV12-3/TRBV12-4	.	TGTGCCAGCAGTAATGGGGCTAGGATGCGAGCTTTCTTT	CASSNGARMRAFF
TRBJ1-1	.	13	TRBV6-5	.	TGTGCCAGCAACGGGGAGATGAACACTGAAGCTTTCTTT	CASNGEMNTEAFF
TRBJ1-2	.	13	TRBV5-6	.	TGTGCCAGCAGCCACACACAGGGCTATGGCTACACCTTC	CASSHTQGYGYTF
TRBJ2-7	.	14	TRBV7-2	.	TGTGCCAGCAGCTTAGGGACAGCCAACTACGAGCAGTACTTC	CASSLGTANYEQYF
TRBJ2-3	.	14	TRBV4-3	.	TGCGCCAGCAGCCAAGAGAGGGCGGGAGATACGCAGTATTTT	CASSQERAGDTQYF
TRBJ1-5	once	16	TRBV5-1	TRBD1	TGCGCCAGCAGCTTGGCCGGGCAGGGGGCAGGGCAGCCCCAGCATTTT	CASSLAGQGAGQPQHF
TRBJ1-5	.	14	TRBV5-5	TRBD1	TGTGCCAGCAGCCCTAGGGGGCCCCCTCAGCCCCAGCATTTT	CASSPRGPPQPQHF
TRBJ1-1	.	13	TRBV7-6	.	TGTGCCAGCAGCCAGGACAGTAACACTGAAGCTTTCTTT	CASSQDSNTEAFF
TRBJ2-5	.	14	TRBV5-1	.	TGCGCCAGCAGCACCCAGGGGTTCAGGGAGACCCAGTACTTC	CASSTQGFRETQYF
TRBJ1-1	.	14	TRBV4-1	.	TGCGCCAGCAGCCAAGAAGACAGTTATACTGAAGCTTTCTTT	CASSQEDSYTEAFF
TRBJ1-2	once	14	TRBV5-1	.	TGCGCCAGCAGCTTGGGAGAGGGTGGCTATGGCTACACCTTC	CASSLGEGGYGYTF
TRBJ1-2	.	15	TRBV3-1/TRBV3-2	.	TGTGCCAGCAGCCAAGATCTAGGAGGCCTCGATGGCTACACCTTC	CASSQDLGGLDGYTF
TRBJ2-5	.	13	TRBV27	.	TGTGCCAGCAGTTTTGACAGGCTAGGGACCCAGTACTTC	CASSFDRLGTQYF
TRBJ1-2	.	11	TRBV19	.	TGTGCCAGTGCTCAGTCGTATGGCTACACCTTC	CASAQSYGYTF
TRBJ1-4	.	16	TRBV5-1	.	TGCGCCAGCAGCTTGGCTGCGGGTACAACTAATGAAAAACTGTTTTTT	CASSLAAGTTNEKLFF
TRBJ2-7	.	17	TRBV4-2	.	TGTGCCAGCAGCCAAGGCGCGGGCGGGTATCTCTCCTACGAGCAGTACTTC	CASSQGAGGYLSYEQYF
TRBJ1-5	.	15	TRBV2	TRBD1	TGTGCCAGCAGAAGGGACAGTTATAGCAATCAGCCCCAGCATTTT	CASRRDSYSNQPQHF
TRBJ1-1	.	13	TRBV16	.	TGTGCCAGCAGCCATTCAGAGAACACTGAAGCTTTCTTT	CASSHSENTEAFF